The 30 T cell receptor beta chains below were found in one sample sequenced in a study of cytomegalovirus exposure and HLA in healthy donors (dated by TCRdb to about 2017). The library was produced with the immunoSEQ multiplex PCR assay. For the multiplex PCR, a mixture combining 60 forward primers for TCR Vbeta segments and 13 reverse primers for TCR Jbeta segments was used. TCRdb stores this immuneACCESS table with in-frame sequences only. Part of the clones is absent; in the studies checked, under half of the shortfall reflects unresolved V genes, and no reason is known for the rest. The sample table shows approximately 140,000 clones, and about three quarters are seen once. In total, the top ten clones hold approximately 4% of the sample. Material for sequencing was PBMCs. The source is a young man in good health and CMV-seronegative.

The CDR3 loop is CASSPTAGVKDTQYF. CDR3 bases: TGTGCCAGCTCGCCGACAGCGGGCGTAAAAGATACGCAGTATTTT. The gene calls are TRBV18 and TRBJ2-3; D perhaps matches TRBD2 (6 bases). Germline loops: CDR1 KGHSH, CDR2 LQKENI. The CDR3 contains 15 residues. V shed 6 bases and J shed 5 bases, with 18 bases lying between them.

This chain connects TRBV28 to TRBJ1-3; TRBD1 matches at 8 bases. Germline CDR1 reads MDHEN; CDR2 reads SYDVKM. Trimming at V came to 6 bases and at J to 3 bases, leaving 7 bases not matched to a gene. The CDR3 runs to 15 residues. The CDR3 is CASSPPGQGGNTIYF. CDR3 in DNA: TGTGCCAGCAGCCCCCCCGGACAGGGTGGAAACACCATATATTTT.

V and J are TRBV15 and TRBJ2-6, with D maybe TRBD1 (6 bases). V was trimmed by 5 bases and J by 1 base, leaving 9 bases between them. The length of the CDR3 is 15 residues. CDR1 LNHNV and CDR2 YYDKDF come from the germline V gene (reference sequence). CDR3 amino acids: CATSGTTSGANVLTF. DNA of the CDR3: TGTGCCACCAGCGGGACAACTTCTGGGGCCAACGTCCTGACTTTC.

J is TRBJ1-2 and V is TRBV5-1; D possibly corresponds to TRBD1 (6 bases). The CDR3 spans 15 residues. Germline V gene data show CDR1 as SGHRS and CDR2 as YFSETQ. The V end lost 3 bases, the J end lost 7 bases, and 19 bases lay between the germline ends. The CDR3 nucleotides are TGCGCCAGCAGCTCACGGGACACCCGAACTGGTGGCTACACCTTC. This translates into CASSSRDTRTGGYTF.

The chain recombines TRBV6-1 with TRBJ1-6; D is uncertain. CDR3 length: 13 amino acids. CDR1 is MNHNS and CDR2 is SASEGT in the germline V gene. Deletions cut 6 bases from V and 8 bases from J, with 11 bases between. The CDR3 nucleotides read TGTGCCAGCAGGACCGAGCTAGATTCACCCCTCCACTTT. Its protein is CASRTELDSPLHF.

The rearrangement joins TRBV7-6 to TRBJ2-5, with unresolved D. The CDR3 loop spans 14 amino acids. The V gene lost 1 base and the J gene lost 5 bases, with 11 bases spanning the gap. CDR1 SGHVS and CDR2 FNYEAQ come from the germline V gene. DNA of the CDR3: TGTGCCAGCAGCTTAGTTGGTGAGGCGGAGACCCAGTACTTC. It encodes CASSLVGEAETQYF. The full variable domain, rest sourced from reference TRBV7-6 and TRBJ2-5, is GAGVSQSPRYKVTKRGQDVALRCDPISGHVSLYWYRQALGQGPEFLTYFNYEAQQDKSGLPNDRFSAERPEGSISTLTIQRTEQRDSAMYRCASSLVGEAETQYFGPGTRLLVL.

This chain uses TRBV30 with TRBJ2-5; D perhaps matches TRBD2 (6 bases). The assigned J gene may be wrong: the sequence end matches TRBJ2-7 better. The CDR3 covers 13 residues. In germline, CDR1 is GTSNPN, CDR2 SVGIG (reference sequence). The CDR3 protein is CAWSKAGNYEQYF. As DNA, the CDR3 is TGTGCCTGGAGTAAGGCGGGAAACTACGAGCAGTACTTC.

The chain is built from TRBV11-2 and TRBJ2-5; maybe TRBD2 (5 bases). The germline V gene has CDR1 SGHAT and CDR2 FQNNGV. V was pared by 0 bases and J by 1 base, with 21 bases between. The CDR3 is 19 residues long. The chain's CDR3 is CASSLDLFPGRRSQETQYF. The CDR3 bases are TGTGCCAGCAGCTTAGATCTATTCCCGGGAAGGCGTTCCCAAGAGACCCAGTACTTC. Full variable domain (rest looked up from reference TRBV11-2 and TRBJ2-5): EAGVAQSPRYKIIEKRQSVAFWCNPISGHATLYWYQQILGQGPKLLIQFQNNGVVDDSQLPKDRFSAERLKGVDSTLKIQPAKLEDSAVYLCASSLDLFPGRRSQETQYFGPGTRLLVL.

This clone was seen only once. In DNA, the CDR3 is TGTGCCAGCTCAGAGACAGCCACTCCCTACGAGCAGTACTTC. Its protein is CASSETATPYEQYF. The chain has TRBV6-5 and TRBJ2-7; D possibly corresponds to TRBD1 (5 bases). Trimming shortened V by 8 bases and J by 2 bases, and 16 bases separated the two germline ends. The germline V gene has CDR1 MNHEY and CDR2 SVGAGI. This CDR3 spans 14 amino acids.

V gene TRBV7-9 combines with J gene TRBJ2-5; D is unclear. V was pared by 1 base and J by 1 base, with 7 bases between. CDR1 and CDR2 (germline): SEHNR, FQNEAQ (reference sequence). The CDR3 runs 14 residues. This CDR3 reads CASSLGQIQETQYF. The CDR3 region has the DNA TGTGCCAGCAGCTTAGGCCAGATCCAAGAGACCCAGTACTTC.

This sequence joins TRBV9 and TRBJ1-5; D is undetermined. The CDR3 is 14 amino acids. CDR1 SGDLS and CDR2 YYNGEE come from the germline V gene. The V gene lost 1 base and the J gene lost 4 bases, with 9 bases spanning the gap. The CDR3 bases are TGTGCCAGCAGCGTAACAAGCGGGAATCAGCCCCAGCATTTT. Its translation: CASSVTSGNQPQHF.

CDR3 coding DNA: TGTGCCAGCAGCGCGGGACAGGGAAATGAAAAACTGTTTTTT. Protein sequence: CASSAGQGNEKLFF. This sequence joins TRBV9 and TRBJ1-4; TRBD1 agrees at 9 bases. V dropped 3 bases and J dropped 5; count of bases not matched to a gene: 2. There are 14 residues in the CDR3. In germline, CDR1 is SGDLS, CDR2 YYNGEE.

This clone was seen a few times. The chain combines TRBV29-1 with TRBJ2-5; 13 bases align to TRBD2. With the DNA end fitting TRBJ2-7 better, the J assignment may be wrong. The CDR3 has 14 amino acids. CDR1 is SQVTM, CDR2 ANQGSEA, per germline. The chain's CDR3 is CSVAGLAGHYEQYF. The CDR3 DNA reads as TGCAGCGTCGCGGGACTAGCGGGACACTACGAGCAGTACTTC.

V and J are TRBV5-1 and TRBJ2-2, with TRBD1 identical over 7 bases. The germline V gene encodes CDR1 SGHRS and CDR2 YFSETQ. Trimming took 2 bases from V and 6 from J; bases not matched to a gene: 1. This CDR3 is 13 amino acids long. This chain's CDR3 is CASSFDRAGELFF. The CDR3 DNA sequence: TGCGCCAGCAGCTTCGACAGGGCCGGGGAGCTGTTTTTT.

This clone was detected only a few times. Here the CDR3 reads CASSPSAAYEQYF. As DNA, the CDR3 is TGTGCCAGCTCACCGTCTGCGGCCTACGAGCAGTACTTC. The chain joins TRBV18 to TRBJ2-7, with D unclear. CDR3 size: 13 residues. With 3 bases removed from V and 2 bases from J, the gap between germline ends came to 8 bases. Germline CDR1 is KGHSH and CDR2 is LQKENI. Full variable domain (rest looked up from reference TRBV18 and TRBJ2-7): NAGVMQNPRHLVRRRGQEARLRCSPMKGHSHVYWYRQLPEEGLKFMVYLQKENIIDESGMPKERFSAEFPKEGPSILRIQQVVRGDSAAYFCASSPSAAYEQYFGPGTRLTVT.

In this sample, this clone turned up a few times. The chain recombines TRBV6-6 with TRBJ2-3, with 7 bases identical to TRBD2. CDR3 length equals 16 residues. Per the germline V gene, CDR1 is MNHNY and CDR2 is SVGAGI (reference sequence). With V trimmed by 11 bases and J by 1 base, 15 bases remained unmatched. CDR3 sequence: CASQRGRGDRTDTQYF. The DNA for the CDR3 is TGTGCCTCCCAAAGGGGACGGGGGGATCGCACAGATACGCAGTATTTT.

This chain connects TRBV29-1 to TRBJ2-1, with 8 bases lining up with TRBD2. Per germline, CDR1 SQVTM and CDR2 ANQGSEA. This CDR3 region has 14 residues. The CDR3 DNA sequence: TGCACCTTCCTCGGGAGGGCGGGGGTCTATGAGCAGTTCTTC. The encoded protein is CTFLGRAGVYEQFF.

This chain uses TRBV27 with TRBJ2-2, with 7 bases matching TRBD1. The CDR3 covers 15 residues. The V gene end was trimmed by 4 bases and the J gene end by 7 bases; junction bases not matched to a gene: 9. CDR1 is MNHEY and CDR2 is SMNVEV in the germline V gene (reference sequence). CDR3 amino acids: CASSSIQGLSGELFF. CDR3 sequence (DNA): TGTGCCAGCAGTTCAATACAGGGGTTAAGCGGGGAGCTGTTTTTT.

There are a few counts of this clone. Different DNA sequences within this sample yield the same CDR3. V gene TRBV5-1 combines with J gene TRBJ2-3; 10 bases match TRBD2. The CDR3 extends over 16 amino acids. Germline trimming cut 0 bases from V and 1 base from J; bases unmatched to any gene: 2. The germline CDR1 and CDR2 sequences are SGHRS and YFSETQ. CDR3 in amino acids: CASSLAGTSGTDTQYF. CDR3 nucleotide sequence: TGCGCCAGCAGCTTGGCCGGGACTAGCGGCACAGATACGCAGTATTTT.

This chain joins TRBV9 and TRBJ2-1, with 11 positions matching TRBD2. Unmatched junction bases numbered 8, after V lost 0 bases and J lost 9 bases. The germline gives CDR1 SGDLS, CDR2 YYNGEE. The CDR3 is made up of 16 amino acids. CDR3 amino acids: CASSVAVAGGLGEQFF. For the CDR3, the DNA is TGTGCCAGCAGCGTAGCGGTAGCGGGAGGGCTTGGTGAGCAGTTCTTC. Full variable domain (rest looked up from reference TRBV9 and TRBJ2-1): DSGVTQTPKHLITATGQRVTLRCSPRSGDLSVYWYQQSLDQGLQFLIQYYNGEERAKGNILERFSAQQFPDLHSELNLSSLELGDSALYFCASSVAVAGGLGEQFFGPGTRLTVL.

This clone occurred a few times. The rearrangement links TRBV6-1 to TRBJ1-1; 10 bases line up with TRBD1. The CDR3 has 14 amino acids. The ends lost 8 bases at V and 7 bases at J; junction bases unmatched: 10. From germline, CDR1 is MNHNS and CDR2 SASEGT. The CDR3 DNA sequence: TGTGCCAGCGTCATCCCGGACAGGGGGTTTGAAGCTTTCTTT. This encodes CASVIPDRGFEAFF.

This chain links TRBV5-1 with TRBJ2-2; 10 nucleotides agree with TRBD1. CDR1 and CDR2 (germline): SGHRS, YFSETQ. CDR3 length: 17 amino acids. Trimming cost V 4 bases and J 1 base; bases outside gene matches: 7. For the CDR3, the DNA is TGCGCCAGCAGCGTGACAGGGGGCGGTCTGAACACCGGGGAGCTGTTTTTT. It specifies CASSVTGGGLNTGELFF. The whole variable domain, remainder taken from reference TRBV5-1 and TRBJ2-2, is KAGVTQTPRYLIKTRGQQVTLSCSPISGHRSVSWYQQTPGQGLQFLFEYFSETQRNKGNFPGRFSGRQFSNSRSEMNVSTLELGDSALYLCASSVTGGGLNTGELFFGEGSRLTVL.

V gene TRBV30 combines with J gene TRBJ1-5; tentative D call: TRBD1 (6 bases). Looked up from germline, CDR1 is GTSNPN and CDR2 is SVGIG (reference sequence). V was shortened by 2 bases and J by 2 bases, with 22 bases between the two germline ends. The CDR3 has 18 residues. The CDR3 here is CAWSRRQDRGARNQPQHF. The DNA of the CDR3 is TGTGCCTGGAGTCGGCGGCAAGACCGGGGGGCGCGCAATCAGCCCCAGCATTTT.

This clone was seen a handful of times. The V gene is TRBV5-1, the J gene TRBJ2-1, with 7 bases that match TRBD1. This CDR3 is built from 18 residues. With V trimmed by 4 bases and J by 0 bases, 13 bases remained unmatched. Germline V lookup: CDR1 SGHRS, CDR2 YFSETQ. The CDR3 sequence: CASSGTGTAFSSYNEQFF. CDR3 DNA: TGCGCCAGCAGCGGAACCGGGACAGCTTTCAGCTCCTACAATGAGCAGTTCTTC.

This clone was recorded once. A read error may produce the germline difference seen at one junction end. This sequence joins TRBV19 and TRBJ1-1; TRBD1 aligns across 8 bases. In germline, CDR1 is LNHDA, CDR2 SQIVND (reference sequence). The CDR3 is 15 residues long. The CDR3 sequence: CASSLDRGMSLRAFF. For the CDR3, the DNA is TGTGCCAGTAGTCTAGACAGGGGAATGTCTTTGAGAGCTTTCTTT.

The CDR3 sequence is CASSLDPSGYEKLFF. Here the CDR3 DNA reads TGTGCCAGCAGCTTAGATCCATCGGGATACGAAAAACTGTTTTTT. This chain joins TRBV11-2 and TRBJ1-4; no firm D call. Trimming left V 0 bases short and J 8 bases short, with 13 bases between. CDR1 SGHAT and CDR2 FQNNGV come from the germline V gene. This CDR3 region has 15 residues.

This clone was observed once. This chain links TRBV7-9 with TRBJ1-6, with D maybe TRBD1 (6 bases). Germline V gene sequence: CDR1 SEHNR, CDR2 FQNEAQ (reference sequence). This CDR3 has 15 residues. V dropped 5 bases and J dropped 10 bases, with 18 bases sitting between them. The CDR3 DNA sequence: TGTGCCAGCAGCCGCCCGGGACACAGGTCCTCACCCCTCCACTTT. The encoded protein is CASSRPGHRSSPLHF.

The chain has TRBV10-3 and TRBJ2-7; 7 bases align to TRBD2. Germline CDR1 ENHRY, CDR2 SYGVKD. V shed 2 bases, J shed 2 bases, and the junction held 3 bases outside the gene matches. This CDR3 contains 14 residues. CDR3 nucleotide sequence: TGTGCCATCAGTGAGACTAGCGTGACCTACGAGCAGTACTTC. Protein sequence: CAISETSVTYEQYF.

The chain is built from TRBV19 and TRBJ2-5; 9 bases agree with TRBD1. The DNA end lines up better with TRBJ2-7; the J call may be wrong. CDR3 size: 13 residues. The germline gives CDR1 LNHDA, CDR2 SQIVND (reference sequence). For the CDR3, the DNA is TGTGCCAGCGACGCCGGGACAGGGTACGAGCAGTACTTC. This encodes CASDAGTGYEQYF.

This CDR3 reads CASSLILIGGTEAFF. CDR3 DNA: TGTGCCAGCAGCTTAATACTTATCGGGGGAACTGAAGCTTTCTTT. The genes are TRBV7-3 and TRBJ1-1, with D perhaps TRBD1 (5 bases). Trimming removed 1 base from V and 5 bases from J, with 14 bases in between. CDR1 and CDR2 (germline): SGHTA, FQGTGA. This CDR3 is 15 amino acids long. Full variable domain (outside the CDR3, taken from reference TRBV7-3 and TRBJ1-1): GAGVSQTPSNKVTEKGKYVELRCDPISGHTALYWYRQSLGQGPEFLIYFQGTGAADDSGLPNDRFFAVRPEGSVSTLKIQRTERGDSAVYLCASSLILIGGTEAFFGQGTRLTVV.